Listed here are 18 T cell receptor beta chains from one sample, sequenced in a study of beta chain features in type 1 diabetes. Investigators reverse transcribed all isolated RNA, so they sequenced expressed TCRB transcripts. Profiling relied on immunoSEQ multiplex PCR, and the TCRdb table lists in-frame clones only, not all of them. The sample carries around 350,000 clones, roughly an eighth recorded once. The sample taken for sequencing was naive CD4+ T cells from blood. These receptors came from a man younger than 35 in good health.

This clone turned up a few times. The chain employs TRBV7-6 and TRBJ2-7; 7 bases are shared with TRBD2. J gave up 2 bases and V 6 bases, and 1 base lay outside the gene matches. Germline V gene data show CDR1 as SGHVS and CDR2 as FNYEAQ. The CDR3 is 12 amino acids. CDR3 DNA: TGTGCCAGCAGTCGGGGGGCCTACGAGCAGTACTTC. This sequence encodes CASSRGAYEQYF.

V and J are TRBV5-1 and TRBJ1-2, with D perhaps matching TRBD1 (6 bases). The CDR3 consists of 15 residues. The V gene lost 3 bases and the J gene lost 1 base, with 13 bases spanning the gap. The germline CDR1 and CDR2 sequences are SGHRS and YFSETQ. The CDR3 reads CASSSTGFLNYGYTF. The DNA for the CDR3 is TGCGCCAGCAGCTCGACAGGATTTCTTAACTATGGCTACACCTTC.

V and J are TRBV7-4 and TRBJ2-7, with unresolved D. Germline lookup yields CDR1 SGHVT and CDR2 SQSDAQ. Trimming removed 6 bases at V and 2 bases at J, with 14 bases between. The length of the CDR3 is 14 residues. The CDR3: CASSLTEKTYEQYF. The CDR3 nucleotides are TGTGCCAGCAGTCTTACCGAGAAAACCTACGAGCAGTACTTC.

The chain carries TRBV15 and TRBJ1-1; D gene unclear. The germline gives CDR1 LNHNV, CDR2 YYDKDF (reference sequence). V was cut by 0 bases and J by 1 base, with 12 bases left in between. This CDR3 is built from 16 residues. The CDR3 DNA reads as TGTGCCACCAGCAGAGATACTTTCGAATCGAACACTGAAGCTTTCTTT. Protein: CATSRDTFESNTEAFF.

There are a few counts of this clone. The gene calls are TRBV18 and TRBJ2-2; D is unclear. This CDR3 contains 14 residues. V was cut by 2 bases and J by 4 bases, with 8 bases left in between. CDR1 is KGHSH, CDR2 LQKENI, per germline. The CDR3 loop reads CASSPDMATGELFF. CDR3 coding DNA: TGTGCCAGCTCACCAGATATGGCCACCGGGGAGCTGTTTTTT. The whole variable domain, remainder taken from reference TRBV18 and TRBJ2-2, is NAGVMQNPRHLVRRRGQEARLRCSPMKGHSHVYWYRQLPEEGLKFMVYLQKENIIDESGMPKERFSAEFPKEGPSILRIQQVVRGDSAAYFCASSPDMATGELFFGEGSRLTVL.

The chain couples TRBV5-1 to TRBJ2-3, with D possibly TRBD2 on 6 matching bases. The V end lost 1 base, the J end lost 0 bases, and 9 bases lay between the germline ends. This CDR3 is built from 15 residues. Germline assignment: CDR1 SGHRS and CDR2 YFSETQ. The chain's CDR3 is CASSLSSGSTDTQYF. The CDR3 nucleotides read TGCGCCAGCAGCTTGAGTAGCGGAAGCACAGATACGCAGTATTTT.

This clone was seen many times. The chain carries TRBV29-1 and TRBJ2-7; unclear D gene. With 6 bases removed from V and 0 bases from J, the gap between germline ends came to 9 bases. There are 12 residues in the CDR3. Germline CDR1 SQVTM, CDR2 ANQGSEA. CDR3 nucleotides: TGCAGCGTCCGGGTCGTCTCCTACGAGCAGTACTTC. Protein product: CSVRVVSYEQYF.

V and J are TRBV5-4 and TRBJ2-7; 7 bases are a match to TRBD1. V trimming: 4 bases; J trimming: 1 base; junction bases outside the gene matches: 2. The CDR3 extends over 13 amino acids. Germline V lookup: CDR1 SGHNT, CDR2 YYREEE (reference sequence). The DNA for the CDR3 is TGTGCCAGCAGCCGGGACAGATCCTACGAGCAGTACTTC. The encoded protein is CASSRDRSYEQYF.

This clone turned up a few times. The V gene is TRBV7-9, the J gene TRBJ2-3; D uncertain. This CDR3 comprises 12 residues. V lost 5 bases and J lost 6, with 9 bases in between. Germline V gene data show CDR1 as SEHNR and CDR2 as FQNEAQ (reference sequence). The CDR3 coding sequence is TGTGCCAGCAGCCTACAGTTGGATACGCAGTATTTT. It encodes CASSLQLDTQYF.

This CDR3 reads CASSPPDRSYGYTF. As DNA, the CDR3 is TGTGCCAGCAGCCCCCCGGACAGGTCCTATGGCTACACCTTC. The chain links TRBV7-2 to TRBJ1-2, with TRBD1 matching 7 bases. Germline CDR1 SGHTA, CDR2 FQGNSA. This CDR3 spans 14 amino acids. J was trimmed by 4 bases and V by 5 bases; bases with no gene match: 7.

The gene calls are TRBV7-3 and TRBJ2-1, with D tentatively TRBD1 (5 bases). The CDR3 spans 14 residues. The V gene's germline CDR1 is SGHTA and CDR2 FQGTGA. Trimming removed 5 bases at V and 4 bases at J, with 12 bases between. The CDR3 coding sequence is TGTGCCAGCAGCATAAACGACAGATACAATGAGCAGTTCTTC. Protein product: CASSINDRYNEQFF. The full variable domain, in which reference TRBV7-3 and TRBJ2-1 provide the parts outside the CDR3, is GAGVSQTPSNKVTEKGKYVELRCDPISGHTALYWYRQSLGQGPEFLIYFQGTGAADDSGLPNDRFFAVRPEGSVSTLKIQRTERGDSAVYLCASSINDRYNEQFFGPGTRLTVL.

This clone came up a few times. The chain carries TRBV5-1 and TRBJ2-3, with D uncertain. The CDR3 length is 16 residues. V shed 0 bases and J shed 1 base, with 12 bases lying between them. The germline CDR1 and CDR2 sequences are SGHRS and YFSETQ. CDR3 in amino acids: CASSLDDSVRTDTQYF. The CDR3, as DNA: TGCGCCAGCAGCTTGGATGACTCGGTTCGCACAGATACGCAGTATTTT.

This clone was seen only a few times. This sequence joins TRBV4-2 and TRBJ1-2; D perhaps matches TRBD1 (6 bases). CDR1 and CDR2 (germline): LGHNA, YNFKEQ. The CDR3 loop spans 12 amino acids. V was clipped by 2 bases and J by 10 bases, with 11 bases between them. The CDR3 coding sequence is TGTGCCAGCAGCCAATCACAGGGTTCCTACACCTTC. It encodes CASSQSQGSYTF.

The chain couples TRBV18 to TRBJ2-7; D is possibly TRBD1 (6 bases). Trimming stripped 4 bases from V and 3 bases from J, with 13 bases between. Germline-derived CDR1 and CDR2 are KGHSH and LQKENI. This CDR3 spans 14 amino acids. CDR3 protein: CASSLQGQDYEQYF. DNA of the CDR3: TGTGCCAGCTCACTCCAGGGACAAGACTACGAGCAGTACTTC.

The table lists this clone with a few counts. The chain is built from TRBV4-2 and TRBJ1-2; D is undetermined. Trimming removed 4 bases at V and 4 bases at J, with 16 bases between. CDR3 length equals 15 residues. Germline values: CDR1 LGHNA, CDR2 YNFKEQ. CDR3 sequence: CASSPRSKESYGYTF. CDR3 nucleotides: TGTGCCAGCAGCCCGAGGTCCAAGGAGAGCTATGGCTACACCTTC.

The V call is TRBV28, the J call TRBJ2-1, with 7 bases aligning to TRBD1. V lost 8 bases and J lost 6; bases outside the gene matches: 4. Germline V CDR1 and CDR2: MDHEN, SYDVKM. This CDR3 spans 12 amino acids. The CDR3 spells CASLDRVNEQFF. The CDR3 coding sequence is TGTGCCAGCCTTGACAGGGTCAATGAGCAGTTCTTC. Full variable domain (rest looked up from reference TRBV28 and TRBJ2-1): DVKVTQSSRYLVKRTGEKVFLECVQDMDHENMFWYRQDPGLGLRLIYFSYDVKMKEKGDIPEGYSVSREKKERFSLILESASTNQTSMYLCASLDRVNEQFFGPGTRLTVL.

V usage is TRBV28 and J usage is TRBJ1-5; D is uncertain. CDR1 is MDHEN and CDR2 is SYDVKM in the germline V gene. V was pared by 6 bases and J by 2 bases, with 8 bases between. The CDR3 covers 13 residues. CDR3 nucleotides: TGTGCCAGCAGCCCCGGGGGCAATCAGCCCCAGCATTTT. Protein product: CASSPGGNQPQHF. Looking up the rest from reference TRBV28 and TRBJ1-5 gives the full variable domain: DVKVTQSSRYLVKRTGEKVFLECVQDMDHENMFWYRQDPGLGLRLIYFSYDVKMKEKGDIPEGYSVSREKKERFSLILESASTNQTSMYLCASSPGGNQPQHFGDGTRLSIL.

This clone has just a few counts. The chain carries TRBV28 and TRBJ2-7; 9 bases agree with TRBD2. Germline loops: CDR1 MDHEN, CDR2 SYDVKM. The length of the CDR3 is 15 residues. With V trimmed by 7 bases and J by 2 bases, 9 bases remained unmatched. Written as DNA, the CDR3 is TGTGCCAGCAACCAAGGTGCTAGCGGGGCCTACGAGCAGTACTTC. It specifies CASNQGASGAYEQYF.